The entry that follows covers one TCR beta chain sequence. Its specificity is unknown. Germline V gene lookup returns CDR1 MDHEN and CDR2 SYDVKM. With 6 bases clipped from V and 3 bases from J, the junction kept 8 bases outside the gene matches. There are 15 residues in the CDR3. Assay: immunoSEQ multiplex PCR; the TCRdb copy retains only in-frame clones and omits some. Among 550,000 to 800,000 clones listed, about 74% were seen once. The data are from a study of shared clonotypes between healthy human individuals. Study conclusions and caveats: Some clonotypes were shared by all four sorted-subset donors, while others were not shared. The non-shared ones had lower generation probabilities than the shared ones.

The J gene is TRBJ1-2, the V gene TRBV28, with 9 bases fitting TRBD1. This TCR was recovered from a woman aged 30 to 39 in good health. Sequenced sample: memory CD4+ T cells sorted from blood. Subset: CD45RA-negative fraction. As DNA, the CDR3 is TGTGCCAGCAGCCAAGACAGGGGGTTAGACTATGGCTACACCTTC. It is translated as CASSQDRGLDYGYTF.